The 20 T cell receptor beta chains below all came from one sample that was sequenced in a study of blood T cell repertoires in COVID-19. TCRdb's table, derived via immunoSEQ multiplex PCR, lists solely in-frame clones and lacks some. The sample contains fewer than 80,000 clones, around 67% of which appear only once. What was sequenced was peripheral blood. All receptors derive from a man aged 55 to 69 with acute or convalescent COVID-19.

In its sample, this clone was seen a few times. V usage is TRBV28 and J usage is TRBJ1-6, with D perhaps TRBD1 (6 bases). CDR3 length: 14 amino acids. V was shortened by 4 bases and J by 8 bases, with 12 bases between the two germline ends. Germline-derived CDR1 and CDR2 are MDHEN and SYDVKM. CDR3 sequence (DNA): TGTGCCAGCAGTTCCCCGGACAGACATTCACCCCTCCACTTT. Its protein is CASSSPDRHSPLHF.

The rearrangement joins TRBV5-6 to TRBJ2-1; 12 bases are a match to TRBD1. Germline CDR1 reads SGHDT; CDR2 reads YYEEEE. With V trimmed by 5 bases and J by 8 bases, 8 bases remained unmatched. CDR3 length equals 15 residues. The CDR3 loop is CASSFSGTGGDEQFF. CDR3 sequence (DNA): TGTGCCAGCAGTTTTTCCGGGACAGGGGGCGATGAGCAGTTCTTC.

The genes are TRBV14 and TRBJ2-5; perhaps TRBD2 as D (5 bases). The CDR3 covers 14 residues. Germline CDR1 SGHDN, CDR2 FVKESK. Trimming left V 1 base short and J 4 bases short, with 10 bases between. DNA of the CDR3: TGTGCCAGCAGCCAAGGAGGGTCTGGAGAGACCCAGTACTTC. Its protein is CASSQGGSGETQYF. Full variable domain (missing parts from reference TRBV14 and TRBJ2-5): EAGVTQFPSHSVIEKGQTVTLRCDPISGHDNLYWYRRVMGKEIKFLLHFVKESKQDESGMPNNRFLAERTGGTYSTLKVQPAELEDSGVYFCASSQGGSGETQYFGPGTRLLVL.

The V gene is TRBV10-3, the J gene TRBJ2-7; TRBD2 matches 8 bases. Germline CDR1 reads ENHRY; CDR2 reads SYGVKD. The CDR3 covers 14 residues. Trimming took 7 bases from V and 4 from J; bases not matched to a gene: 9. Here the CDR3 DNA reads TGTGCCATCAAGGGAGCGGGAGAGGTATACGAGCAGTACTTC. Its protein is CAIKGAGEVYEQYF.

This clone was detected only once. The rearrangement uses TRBV7-2 and TRBJ1-1; TRBD1 matches at 10 bases. Germline V CDR1 and CDR2: SGHTA, FQGNSA. The CDR3 runs 14 residues. V lost 4 bases to trimming and J lost 4 bases; unmatched junction nucleotides: 3. This CDR3 reads CASSWDRGTTEAFF. The CDR3 DNA reads TGTGCCAGCAGCTGGGACAGGGGCACCACTGAAGCTTTCTTT.

This chain connects TRBV7-3 to TRBJ2-3; 9 bases line up with TRBD2. CDR3 length: 15 amino acids. V was clipped by 1 base and J by 5 bases; unmatched bases: 4. The germline gives CDR1 SGHTA, CDR2 FQGTGA. The CDR3, as DNA: TGTGCCAGCAGCTTAAACCCTAGCGGGATAGATACGCAGTATTTT. Protein: CASSLNPSGIDTQYF.

The CDR3 sequence is CASSFAGTADGDTQYF. The CDR3 DNA sequence: TGCGCCAGCAGCTTTGCCGGGACAGCGGATGGAGATACGCAGTATTTT. This chain connects TRBV5-1 to TRBJ2-3; 7 bases agree with TRBD1. The germline V gene has CDR1 SGHRS and CDR2 YFSETQ. The CDR3 extends over 16 amino acids. Losses at the gene ends were 2 bases for V and 5 bases for J; bases not matched to a gene: 11.

This clone was seen only once. The V and J genes are TRBV12-5 and TRBJ1-1, with 9 bases aligning to TRBD1. Germline V gives CDR1 LGHNT, CDR2 FRNRAP. The CDR3 covers 14 residues. The V segment lost 5 bases and the J segment 5 bases; nucleotides outside the gene matches: 6. The CDR3 protein is CASGKSTGGTEAFF. CDR3 nucleotides: TGTGCTAGTGGTAAATCGACAGGGGGGACTGAAGCTTTCTTT. The full variable domain, with the rest looked up from reference TRBV12-5 and TRBJ1-1, is DARVTQTPRHKVTEMGQEVTMRCQPILGHNTVFWYRQTMMQGLELLAYFRNRAPLDDSGMPKDRFSAEMPDATLATLKIQPSEPRDSAVYFCASGKSTGGTEAFFGQGTRLTVV.

Here the CDR3 DNA reads TGTGCCAGCAGCCCAACCGGGGGGGACGGCACTGAAGCTTTCTTT. As protein: CASSPTGGDGTEAFF. This rearrangement joins TRBV7-9 to TRBJ1-1; D is perhaps TRBD1 (5 bases). The V gene's germline CDR1 is SEHNR and CDR2 FQNEAQ (reference sequence). CDR3 length equals 15 residues. V was shortened by 5 bases and J by 4 bases, with 17 bases between the two germline ends.

The CDR3 spells CASGPGQGWDEQYV. The DNA for the CDR3 is TGTGCCAGCGGCCCGGGACAGGGATGGGACGAGCAGTACGTC. The chain is built from TRBV6-2 or TRBV6-3 and TRBJ2-7; 9 bases fit TRBD1. Germline V gives CDR1 MNHEY, CDR2 SVGEGT. V lost 8 bases, J lost 5 bases, and 10 bases stayed unmatched. This CDR3 has 14 residues.

The chain combines TRBV10-1 with TRBJ2-5, with a weak D call TRBD1 (6 bases). The germline V gene encodes CDR1 WNHNN and CDR2 SYGVQD (reference sequence). The CDR3 extends over 15 amino acids. Trimming took off 2 bases at V and 3 bases at J, with 13 bases between the two ends. The CDR3 bases are TGCGCCAGCAGTGAGGCAGGGGTCGGGAAAGAGACCCAGTACTTC. Protein: CASSEAGVGKETQYF.

This chain links TRBV19 with TRBJ1-2; D not resolved. The CDR3 length is 13 residues. With 6 bases removed from V and 4 bases from J, the gap between germline ends came to 12 bases. Germline V gene lookup returns CDR1 LNHDA and CDR2 SQIVND (reference sequence). The CDR3 sequence is CASRANYPYGYTF. The CDR3 DNA sequence: TGTGCCAGTAGGGCGAACTATCCCTATGGCTACACCTTC.

This clone showed up just a few times. The chain is built from TRBV28 and TRBJ1-5, with unresolved D. The CDR3 spans 16 residues. Deletions cut 6 bases from V and 0 bases from J, with 15 bases between. The V gene's germline CDR1 is MDHEN and CDR2 SYDVKM. In nucleotides, the CDR3 is TGTGCCAGCAGGGCCTCCGTCCGGGTTAGCAATCAGCCCCAGCATTTT. This codes for CASRASVRVSNQPQHF.

The chain couples TRBV6-1 to TRBJ2-5; D remains ambiguous. Germline CDR1 and CDR2: MNHNS and SASEGT. The V end was cut by 3 bases, the J end by 3 bases, with 5 bases between. CDR3 size: 12 residues. The CDR3 loop reads CASSERKETQYF. As DNA, the CDR3 is TGTGCCAGCAGTGAGCGGAAAGAGACCCAGTACTTC.

V usage is TRBV7-9 and J usage is TRBJ2-7; 9 bases map to TRBD2. The V gene's germline CDR1 is SEHNR and CDR2 FQNEAQ (reference sequence). J was trimmed by 3 bases and V by 5 bases; bases with no gene match: 8. The length of the CDR3 is 15 residues. The CDR3 spells CASSPPSGANYEQYF. As DNA, the CDR3 is TGTGCCAGCAGCCCCCCTAGCGGGGCGAACTACGAGCAGTACTTC.

CDR3 protein: CASSHPAGQGPNTEAFF. CDR3 bases: TGTGCCAGCAGCCATCCGGCGGGACAGGGGCCGAACACTGAAGCTTTCTTT. The rearrangement joins TRBV3-1 (or the pseudogene TRBV3-2) to TRBJ1-1; the match to TRBD1 covers 10 bases. J lost 1 base, V lost 3 bases, and 8 bases had no gene match. Germline assignment: CDR1 LGHDT and CDR2 YNNKEL (reference sequence). This CDR3 contains 17 residues.

The V call is TRBV5-1, the J call TRBJ1-1, with 9 bases lining up with TRBD1. V lost 4 bases and J lost 1; bases outside the gene matches: 8. This CDR3 is built from 16 residues. Germline CDR1 is SGHRS and CDR2 is YFSETQ. The CDR3 sequence: CASSAGPGQGNTEAFF. CDR3 coding DNA: TGCGCCAGCAGCGCCGGGCCGGGACAGGGGAACACTGAAGCTTTCTTT.

The chain links TRBV18 to TRBJ2-7, with TRBD1 matching 7 bases. The CDR3 extends over 13 amino acids. V shed 3 bases and J 5 bases; nucleotides not matched to a gene: 4. CDR1 and CDR2 from the germline V gene are KGHSH and LQKENI. In DNA form, the CDR3 reads TGTGCCAGCTCACCCGGCACAGGGGACGAGCAGTACTTC. It codes for CASSPGTGDEQYF.

A single count supports this clone. This chain uses TRBV3-1 (or the pseudogene TRBV3-2) with TRBJ2-2, with TRBD2 matching 11 bases. The J segment lost 1 base and the V segment lost 4 bases, leaving 8 bases of the junction unmatched. The CDR3 totals 18 residues. Germline V CDR1 and CDR2: LGHDT, YNNKEL (reference sequence). The CDR3 sequence is CASSPWLAGGRNTGELFF. Here the CDR3 DNA reads TGTGCCAGCAGCCCCTGGCTAGCGGGGGGACGGAACACCGGGGAGCTGTTTTTT.

This chain links TRBV9 with TRBJ2-5; maybe TRBD2 (6 bases). The CDR3 runs to 14 residues. V lost 0 bases and J lost 5, with 11 bases in between. Looked up from germline, CDR1 is SGDLS and CDR2 is YYNGEE. The CDR3 DNA reads as TGTGCCAGCAGCGTAGCGGGAGTAGGGGAGACCCAGTACTTC. This sequence encodes CASSVAGVGETQYF.